The text below deals with one T cell receptor (beta chain). Its antigen is unknown. Sequencing used immunoSEQ multiplex PCR; TCRdb keeps in-frame clones, though not all of them. The table records under 1,900,000 clones, approximately 98.5% of them present only once. Donors, without exception, were Caucasian adults residing in Nashville, Tennessee. CDR1 is MNHNY, CDR2 SVGAGI, per germline (reference sequence). This CDR3 is 12 amino acids long. With 5 bases removed from V and 3 bases from J, the gap between germline ends came to 8 bases. The data stem from a study of shared clonotypes between healthy human individuals. Study results and caveats: Clonotypes shared by all four sorted-subset donors had higher generation probabilities than non-shared clonotypes.

The TCR sequence derives from a man in his thirties or forties in good health. The chain has TRBV6-6 and TRBJ2-7, with unresolved D. Sequencing input: naive CD4+ T cells sorted from blood. Regarding subset: CD45RA+ positively selected. CDR3 protein: CASSADYYEQYF. CDR3 bases: TGTGCCAGCAGTGCAGATTACTACGAGCAGTACTTC.